The subject of this entry is one TCR beta chain. No antigen is known for it. The CDR3 contains 14 residues. The V gene end was trimmed by 3 bases and the J gene end by 4 bases; junction bases not matched to a gene: 7. Germline values: CDR1 DFQATT, CDR2 SNEGSKA (reference sequence). This entry comes from a study of CD8 T cells in ankylosing spondylitis. Whole-study findings and limits: It was reported that disease-linked clones were significantly enriched in matched ankylosing spondylitis synovial fluid. One TCR beta motif, made up of roughly eight highly homologous variants, appeared characteristic of ankylosing spondylitis blood. In reactive arthritis synovial fluid and blood, some motif variants had been reported before.

TCRdb fed the 5' RACE reads into MiXCR, producing one record per CDR3 protein. The profile shows about 160,000 distinct CDR3 sequences, approximately 20% of them singletons. The sample taken for sequencing was blood, either unsorted or a sorted T cell fraction (not recorded which). The TCR was taken from a male donor with ankylosing spondylitis or in good health (not recorded which). This chain connects TRBV20-1 to TRBJ2-5; the match to TRBD2 covers 8 bases. Here the CDR3 reads CSARDSGNVETQYF. CDR3 in DNA: TGCAGTGCTAGGGATAGCGGGAACGTAGAGACCCAGTACTTC.